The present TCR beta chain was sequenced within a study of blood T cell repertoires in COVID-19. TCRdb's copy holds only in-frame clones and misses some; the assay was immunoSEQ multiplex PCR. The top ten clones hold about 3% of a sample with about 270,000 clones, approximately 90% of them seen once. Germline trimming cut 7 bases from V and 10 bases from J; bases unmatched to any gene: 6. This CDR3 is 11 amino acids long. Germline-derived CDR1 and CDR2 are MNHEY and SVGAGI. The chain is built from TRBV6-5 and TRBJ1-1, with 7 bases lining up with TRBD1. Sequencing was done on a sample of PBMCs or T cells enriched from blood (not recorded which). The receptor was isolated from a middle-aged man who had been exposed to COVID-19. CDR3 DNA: TGTGCCAGCAAGACAGGGTTGCGAGCTTTCTTT. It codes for CASKTGLRAFF.